The subject of this entry is one TCR beta chain. Its antigen specificity is not known. The conserved final phenylalanine or tryptophan is absent from the CDR3, which likely points to a read error. The library was obtained by multiplex PCR. Sequencer: Illumina HiSeq 4000. iRepertoire HTBI primers and Arm-PCR amplification of CDR3 regions were used to construct TCR beta libraries. PCR products were gel purified before sequencing. The study's processing was this. Gene usage analysis of CDR3 amino acid clonotypes used the 50 to 70 TRBV and more than 13 TRBJ segments found across samples. COPE and FqMerger were used to merge filtered high-quality paired reads into contigs. BLAST was used to align contigs to IMGT TRBV, TRBD and TRBJ reference genes, with CDR3 defined following IMGT. Any clonotype with a frequency above 0.1% was classified as a highly expanded clone. Repertoire diversity was measured by Shannon entropy, and V-J evenness by the Gini coefficient. A clonotype was considered public if more than one individual shared it. TCRdb itself trimmed the public reads at Q25 with fastp, ran MiXCR and retained productive beta chains. A single entry per CDR3 protein holds the most common genes and DNA from its merged rows. TCRdb's processing, not the authors', yielded these V and J calls. The sample table records more than 300,000 distinct CDR3 sequences; approximately 12% of these occur just once. The ten largest account for approximately 17% of the sample.

The CDR3 spans 16 residues, counting both ends. Only the CDR3 region is kept as DNA, spanning 48 bases read in frame from base 1. Relative to germline, V is 2 bases shorter and J is 7 bases shorter, with 15 bases between their ends. Taken from the germline V gene (reference sequence), the CDR1 and CDR2 loops are SEHNR and FQNEAQ. Sample time point, as interpreted from the label and publication: newly diagnosed GD, antithyroid drugs for less than 3 months. For both TCR sequencing and RNA sequencing, RNA was extracted from PBMCs in TRIzol. The diagnosis of Graves' disease followed American Thyroid Association guidelines. Patients were recruited from an endocrinology department in Xi'an, China. Each patient gave 8.5 to 9.5 milliliters of peripheral blood, collected in an EDTA anticoagulant tube. Ficoll Paque Plus density gradient separation was used to isolate PBMCs, and no further T cell sorting was performed. An Agilent 2100 Bioanalyzer and agarose gel were used to assess RNA quality, and a NanoDrop 2000 was used to measure RNA concentration.

These data originate in a study of regulatory T cells in long-lasting Graves disease (dated by TCRdb to 2020 to 2023). Broadly, across the study: Newly diagnosed Graves' disease patients had taken antithyroid drugs for less than 3 months. Peripheral blood TCR sequencing and RNA sequencing compared persistent Graves' disease patients with newly diagnosed Graves' disease patients. A total of roughly 35 samples underwent TCR sequencing, from roughly 13 patients with persistent Graves' disease and approximately 20 patients with newly diagnosed Graves' disease. The study was registered as a clinical trial and conducted in China.

The paper's findings and limits, for the study overall: Sequencing and analysis were limited to the TCR beta chain. Peripheral blood alone was examined, since thyroid tissue, which constituted the primary lesion, could not be accessed. Preferential use of TRBV28, TRBJ1-2 and TRBJ2-5 was observed in persistent disease, whereas TRBV20-1 and TRBJ2-1 were favored in newly diagnosed disease. Compared with newly diagnosed patients, persistent Graves' disease patients had lower TCR Shannon entropy and fewer highly expanded clones, which suggests clonal expansion. More public clonotypes were shared among persistent patients (under 3,000) than among newly diagnosed patients (approximately 1,000). The authors acknowledged the small sample size as a limitation that may reduce accuracy.

The same data also contributed to another study, on T cells in Graves' hyperthyroidism and ophthalmopathy. The second study reports: Graves' hyperthyroidism was defined as stable when no progression to ophthalmopathy occurred over 18 months of follow-up. Hyperthyroidism patients were newly diagnosed, with disease duration under 2 months, and aged 18 to 65 years. Patients with uncontrolled infections, other autoimmune diseases, pregnancy or lactation were excluded. Diagnoses were based on clinical symptoms, serum thyroxine and TRAb, thyroid ultrasound and orbital computed tomography. A first-round RT-PCR of the TCR CDR3 used the HTBI primer set with the Qiagen OneStep RT-PCR kit. Most expanded thyroid clonotypes (frequency above 0.001) were also detected in blood, a finding suggesting that blood repertoires may reflect thyroid immune responses. Ophthalmopathy was separated from stable hyperthyroidism by a 13 V-J signature model, with over 85% sensitivity and about 81% specificity obtained in cross-validation and 80%/75% obtained in testing. During validation, the model predicted progression to ophthalmopathy a median of approximately 6.5 months ahead of onset, with almost 71% sensitivity and 72.22% specificity. TCR V-J signatures able to tell the groups apart were searched for in a discovery cohort of around 95 patients, of whom around 42 had Graves' ophthalmopathy and about 60 had stable Graves' hyperthyroidism. An independent validation cohort of about 20 hyperthyroidism patients and about 15 patients who later progressed to ophthalmopathy tested prospective prediction of ophthalmopathy. The 100 or so discovery patients were randomly split 7:3 into training and test sets. In more than five Graves' hyperthyroidism patients, the study also compared T-cell repertoires from thyroid tissue with T-cell repertoires from blood. Following sampling, methimazole starting at 30 mg daily was given to hyperthyroidism patients, and high-dose intravenous methylprednisolone was given to ophthalmopathy patients. Libraries were constructed in a second round of multiplex PCR, after which size selection and purification were performed. Sequencing of the libraries was done on an Illumina HiSeq2000 using paired-end 100 bp reads. SOAPnuke was used to process the raw data, throwing out any read that contained adapters or uncalled bases, had a mean Phred below 15, or lacked an exact constant-primer or identifier match. High-quality paired reads were merged using COPE v1.2.5, and each unique nucleotide sequence was defined as a clonotype. Clonotypes were aligned to IMGT TRBV, TRBD and TRBJ reference segments using MiTCR v1.1. Analysis was restricted to V-J combinations with a frequency above 0.0001, which covered 98% to 99.2% of repertoires. The TCS score was defined as F50 (clonal expansion) divided by E x V (chaos), with BLOSUM62-based TCRdist calculated between CDR3 peptides within each V-J. Welch's t-statistics and random forest reduced around 520 V-J features to 10 to 15, which were used in a naive Bayes classifier (R e1071). No statistical method was used to fix the sample size in advance, and group allocation was not hidden from the investigators. The paper reports TCR Vbeta CDR3 sequencing of approximately 140 peripheral blood samples: 43 ophthalmopathy, under 80 hyperthyroidism and some 17 progressor patients.

Sequenced material: peripheral blood mononuclear cells (PBMCs), taken at new diagnosis, from a patient treated with antithyroid drugs. This TCR was sampled from a woman aged 18-29 years with Graves disease. Donor details come from another sample of the same person, matched by shared clones. The chain employs TRBV7-9 and TRBJ1-6; the best D guess is TRBD1, with 5 bases matching. For the CDR3, the sequence is CASSLPGMGENSPLHL. At the DNA level, the sequence is TGTGCCAGCAGCTTACCCGGCATGGGGGAAAATTCACCCCTCCACCTT.